This section outlines one T cell receptor (beta chain) sequence together with its context. These data come from a study of shared clonotypes between healthy human individuals. Measured with immunoSEQ multiplex PCR; TCRdb has only the in-frame clones, and not every one. The sample has fewer than 600,000 clones; 60% to 85% are singletons. Sequenced input: PBMCs. This clonotype was sampled from a woman between 35 and 50 years old in good health. Some clones in this sample may be carry-over from other donors' samples.

The CDR3 DNA reads as TGTGCCACCCAAGACAGGGGCTTATATGGCTACACCTTC. This translates into CATQDRGLYGYTF. The chain links TRBV28 to TRBJ1-2; 8 bases line up with TRBD1. After removal of 10 bases from V and 5 bases from J, the junction contained 9 bases not matched to a gene. The CDR3 runs 13 residues. Germline V lookup: CDR1 MDHEN, CDR2 SYDVKM.